These 22 T cell receptor beta chains originate from one sample sequenced in a study of graft-versus-host responses after intestinal transplantation. Profiling relied on immunoSEQ multiplex PCR, and the TCRdb table lists in-frame clones only, not all of them. The sample lists under 15,000 clones; less than 40% were seen once. The authors plated approximately 200,000 CFSE-labeled responder cells with approximately 200,000 irradiated, violet-dye-labeled stimulator cells. The sample in question was alloreactive CD8+ T cells from a mixed lymphocyte reaction culture, obtained before intestinal transplant. Subset noted: CFSE-low proliferating T cells sorted from roughly six-day pre-transplant mixed lymphocyte reaction (GvH or HvG direction). The receptors were sampled from a human patient who received an intestinal transplant.

CDR3 nucleotides: TGCGCCAGCAGCCAAGGCGCTCAGCCCCAGCATTTT. As protein: CASSQGAQPQHF. The chain uses TRBV4-1 and TRBJ1-5; D is ambiguous. In germline, CDR1 is MGHRA, CDR2 YSYEKL. The V end was cut by 1 base, the J end by 6 bases, with 4 bases between. The CDR3 runs to 12 residues.

In its sample, this clone is medium-sized. The V and J genes are TRBV6-5 and TRBJ1-1; 7 nucleotides align to TRBD1. Germline V lookup: CDR1 MNHEY, CDR2 SVGAGI. The CDR3 sequence is 13 residues long. V gave up 5 bases and J gave up 3 bases; unmatched junction bases: 3. CDR3 protein: CASSVGGYTEAFF. For the CDR3, the DNA is TGTGCCAGCAGTGTAGGGGGCTACACTGAAGCTTTCTTT.

The chain joins TRBV28 to TRBJ2-7, with TRBD2 as a possible D gene (6 bases). Trimming cost V 5 bases and J 1 base, with 15 bases left between them. CDR3 length equals 15 residues. CDR1 is MDHEN and CDR2 is SYDVKM in the germline V gene. The CDR3 is CASSRTQGGSYEQYF. DNA for the CDR3: TGTGCCAGCAGTCGGACTCAGGGAGGTTCCTACGAGCAGTACTTC.

In this sample, this clone turned up a few times. The chain employs TRBV4-1 and TRBJ1-2; D might be TRBD1 (6 bases). CDR3 length: 15 amino acids. The germline V gene has CDR1 MGHRA and CDR2 YSYEKL. V gave up 6 bases and J gave up 6 bases, with 20 bases separating them. CDR3 sequence (DNA): TGCGCCAGCAGTCCTCTAGGGCAGGGGAAGGATGGCTACACCTTC. The encoded protein is CASSPLGQGKDGYTF.

In its sample, this clone was seen a few times. The chain carries TRBV4-1 and TRBJ2-7; possibly TRBD1 for D (6 bases). The V end was cut by 0 bases, the J end by 0 bases, with 15 bases between. This CDR3 region has 17 residues. Per the germline V gene, CDR1 is MGHRA and CDR2 is YSYEKL. CDR3 residues: CASSQDPQGPNSYEQYF. DNA for the CDR3: TGCGCCAGCAGCCAAGATCCTCAGGGGCCCAACTCCTACGAGCAGTACTTC.

This clone was recorded a few times. The gene calls are TRBV6-1 and TRBJ1-2; the match to TRBD1 covers 9 bases. Germline loops: CDR1 MNHNS, CDR2 SASEGT. Trimming took 7 bases from V and 3 from J; bases not matched to a gene: 6. The length of the CDR3 is 14 residues. CDR3 protein: CASNLQGAYYGYTF. The CDR3 nucleotides are TGTGCCAGCAACCTACAGGGGGCCTACTATGGCTACACCTTC.

The rearrangement uses TRBV14 and TRBJ1-3; no clear D. The CDR3 length is 16 residues. With 2 bases removed from V and 0 bases from J, the gap between germline ends came to 11 bases. Germline V CDR1 and CDR2: SGHDN, FVKESK. CDR3 residues: CASSQFRAYSGNTIYF. The CDR3 DNA reads as TGTGCCAGCAGCCAATTCCGGGCCTACTCTGGAAACACCATATATTTT. Based on the CDR3 plus reference TRBV14 and TRBJ1-3, the full variable domain is EAGVTQFPSHSVIEKGQTVTLRCDPISGHDNLYWYRRVMGKEIKFLLHFVKESKQDESGMPNNRFLAERTGGTYSTLKVQPAELEDSGVYFCASSQFRAYSGNTIYFGEGSWLTVV.

This chain joins TRBV6-1 and TRBJ2-7; no clear D. The CDR3 loop spans 11 amino acids. V was shortened by 6 bases and J by 6 bases, with 9 bases between the two germline ends. Per the germline V gene, CDR1 is MNHNS and CDR2 is SASEGT. CDR3 residues: CASRNSLEQYF. As DNA, the CDR3 is TGTGCCAGCAGAAACAGTCTCGAGCAGTACTTC.

For the CDR3, the DNA is TGTGCCTGGAGTTGGGCGGGAGGGTCCTACGAGCAGTACTTC. It yields the protein CAWSWAGGSYEQYF. The chain employs TRBV30 and TRBJ2-7, with TRBD2 identical over 9 bases. Trimming cost V 2 bases and J 1 base; bases outside gene matches: 3. Germline V gene data show CDR1 as GTSNPN and CDR2 as SVGIG (reference sequence). The CDR3 is made up of 14 amino acids.

The chain has TRBV9 and TRBJ2-5; no clear D. Germline values: CDR1 SGDLS, CDR2 YYNGEE. The CDR3 runs to 13 residues. The ends were cut back, 3 bases at V and 5 bases at J, with 11 bases in the middle. CDR3 nucleotides: TGTGCCAGCAGCGCTACTAATTGGGAGACCCAGTACTTC. Its translation is CASSATNWETQYF.

The chain employs TRBV13 and TRBJ1-2; 10 positions match TRBD1. This CDR3 is built from 16 residues. Germline values: CDR1 PRHDT, CDR2 FYEKMQ (reference sequence). Trimming took 0 bases from V and 8 from J; bases not matched to a gene: 9. CDR3 region: CASSLGSLGTGDGYTF. Written as DNA, the CDR3 is TGTGCCAGCAGCTTAGGCTCTCTAGGGACAGGGGACGGCTACACCTTC.

This clone has more than one count but fewer than ten. The chain links TRBV7-7 to TRBJ2-2; 12 nucleotides line up with TRBD2. V gave up 4 bases and J gave up 0 bases; unmatched junction bases: 6. This CDR3 comprises 18 residues. Germline CDR1 is SSHAT and CDR2 is FNYEAQ (reference sequence). In DNA, the CDR3 is TGTGCCAGCAGCTCGACTAGCGGGGGCGATCCGAACACCGGGGAGCTGTTTTTT. This sequence encodes CASSSTSGGDPNTGELFF.

As regards this clone: A much larger clonotype is one base distant, so this may be a read error. The sample has other DNA sequences that encode this CDR3 too. The CDR3 region is CAWSVDRGVEQYF. Here the CDR3 DNA reads TGTGCCTGGAGTGTAGACAGGGGGGTCGAGCAGTACTTC. The V and J genes are TRBV30 and TRBJ2-7; 9 nucleotides match TRBD1. This CDR3 has 13 residues. The V segment lost 0 bases and the J segment 6 bases; nucleotides outside the gene matches: 3. From germline, CDR1 is GTSNPN and CDR2 SVGIG (reference sequence).

The V call is TRBV6-9, the J call TRBJ2-3, with D hard to call. Trimming stripped 3 bases from V and 4 bases from J, with 8 bases between. Looked up from germline, CDR1 is MNHGY and CDR2 is SVAAGI. This CDR3 contains 13 residues. CDR3 amino acids: CASSYGLADTQYF. The CDR3 coding sequence is TGTGCCAGCAGTTACGGGTTAGCAGATACGCAGTATTTT.

The J gene is TRBJ1-2, the V gene TRBV5-6; D is unclear. The CDR3 is 12 amino acids. Germline V gene data show CDR1 as SGHDT and CDR2 as YYEEEE. Trimming cost V 4 bases and J 2 bases, with 6 bases left between them. This CDR3 reads CASSPGNYGYTF. CDR3 bases: TGTGCCAGCAGCCCCGGGAACTATGGCTACACCTTC.

The chain links TRBV5-4 to TRBJ1-1; 10 nucleotides match TRBD1. J lost 4 bases, V lost 0 bases, and 0 bases had no gene match. This CDR3 spans 14 amino acids. CDR1 SGHNT and CDR2 YYREEE come from the germline V gene (reference sequence). CDR3 residues: CASSLGQGATEAFF. The CDR3 coding sequence is TGTGCCAGCAGCTTGGGACAGGGGGCCACTGAAGCTTTCTTT.

This chain uses TRBV7-9 with TRBJ2-6; 8 positions agree with TRBD1. This CDR3 is built from 19 residues. Losses at the gene ends were 1 base for V and 0 bases for J; bases not matched to a gene: 8. CDR1 is SEHNR, CDR2 FQNEAQ, per germline (reference sequence). CDR3 loop: CASSLGGRGRNSGANVLTF. CDR3 coding DNA: TGTGCCAGCAGCTTAGGGGGCAGGGGGCGCAACTCTGGGGCCAACGTCCTGACTTTC.

This clone was counted between two and nine times. The genes are TRBV6-9 and TRBJ2-1; possibly TRBD1 or TRBD2 for D (5 bases each). The CDR3 is 13 amino acids. Trimming took 3 bases from V and 6 from J, leaving 9 bases between them. Germline V gene sequence: CDR1 MNHGY, CDR2 SVAAGI. DNA for the CDR3: TGTGCCAGCAGTTACCTCGGGGCCAATGAGCAGTTCTTC. This translates into CASSYLGANEQFF.

The rearrangement uses TRBV4-1 and TRBJ2-7; D may be TRBD2 (6 bases). V was trimmed by 0 bases and J by 3 bases, leaving 15 bases between them. The CDR3 contains 16 residues. Germline V gives CDR1 MGHRA, CDR2 YSYEKL. The CDR3 nucleotides are TGCGCCAGCAGCCAAGAGCCCGGGGGTGGGGTCTACGAGCAGTACTTC. Amino acid sequence: CASSQEPGGGVYEQYF.

The V call is TRBV27, the J call TRBJ2-7; the match to TRBD2 covers 8 bases. V lost 5 bases, J lost 1 base, and 4 bases stayed unmatched. The CDR3 loop spans 14 amino acids. CDR1 is MNHEY and CDR2 is SMNVEV in the germline V gene (reference sequence). CDR3 residues: CASSGRGGSYEQYF. Here the CDR3 DNA reads TGTGCCAGCAGTGGCCGGGGGGGGTCCTACGAGCAGTACTTC.

This clone is termed medium-sized (0.01 to 0.1%). The rearrangement links TRBV6-1 to TRBJ2-5; the D gene is possibly TRBD2 (5 bases). Per the germline V gene, CDR1 is MNHNS and CDR2 is SASEGT. The CDR3 consists of 15 residues. V lost 8 bases and J 2 bases, leaving 18 bases between the germline ends. CDR3 coding DNA: TGTGCCAGCCCTCGGAAGGGAACGGGGCAAGAGACCCAGTACTTC. It codes for CASPRKGTGQETQYF.

Relative to its sample, this clone is medium-sized. The chain recombines TRBV11-2 with TRBJ1-2, with D possibly being TRBD1 (5 bases). The CDR3 covers 18 residues. Germline CDR1 SGHAT, CDR2 FQNNGV. V lost 2 bases and J 3 bases, leaving 22 bases between the germline ends. CDR3 sequence reads: CASSLIQGLSGLHYGYTF. In DNA, the CDR3 is TGTGCCAGCAGCTTAATCCAGGGATTATCGGGGCTGCACTATGGCTACACCTTC.